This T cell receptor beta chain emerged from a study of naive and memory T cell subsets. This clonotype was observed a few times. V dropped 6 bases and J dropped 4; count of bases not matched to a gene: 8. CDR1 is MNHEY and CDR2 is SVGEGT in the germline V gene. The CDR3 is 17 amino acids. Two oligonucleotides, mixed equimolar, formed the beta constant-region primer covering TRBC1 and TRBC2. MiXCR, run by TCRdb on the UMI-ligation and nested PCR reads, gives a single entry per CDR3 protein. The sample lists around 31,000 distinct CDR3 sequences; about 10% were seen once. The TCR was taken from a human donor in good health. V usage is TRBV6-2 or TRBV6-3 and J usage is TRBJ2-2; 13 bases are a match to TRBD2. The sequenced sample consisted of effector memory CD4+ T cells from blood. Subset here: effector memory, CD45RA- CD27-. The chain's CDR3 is CASSSGTSGVITGELFF. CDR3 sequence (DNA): TGTGCCAGCAGCTCTGGGACTAGCGGGGTGATCACCGGGGAGCTGTTTTTT.